This paragraph reports one T cell receptor beta chain. Researchers took RNA transcripts and amplified the TCR beta CDR3 regions from them. Initially, a first-round RT-PCR of the TCR CDR3 employed the HTBI primer set. Each CDR3 protein gets one entry after TCRdb re-called the multiplex PCR reads with MiXCR. The repertoire holds 660,000 or so distinct CDR3 sequences, with just under 45% as singletons. This record comes from a study of T cells in Graves' hyperthyroidism and ophthalmopathy. Per germline, CDR1 MNHNS and CDR2 SASEGT. The CDR3 runs 16 residues. Between the trimmed V and J ends, which lost 4 bases and 2 bases, there was a span of 17 bases.

This clonotype was sampled from an adult man with Graves' disease, either hyperthyroidism or ophthalmopathy (not recorded which). The chain carries TRBV6-1 and TRBJ1-2, with D perhaps matching TRBD1 (6 bases). The sequenced sample consisted of peripheral blood or thyroid tissue (not recorded which). The CDR3 sequence: CASSGVSAQGNYGYTF. CDR3 nucleotide sequence: TGTGCCAGCAGTGGAGTTTCGGCACAGGGCAACTATGGCTACACCTTC.